This T cell receptor beta chain was identified in a study of CD8 T cells in Susac syndrome. Reverse transcription used roughly 0.45 to 1 ug RNA and random hexamers. Across 54 Vbeta and 13 Jbeta, immunoSEQ multiplex PCR amplified TCR beta CDR3. TCRdb itself ran the immunoSEQ multiplex PCR reads through MiXCR, one entry per CDR3 protein. The sample consists of around 300,000 distinct CDR3 sequences, about 91% of them appearing once. V gave up 6 bases and J gave up 4 bases, with 16 bases separating them. The CDR3 length is 14 residues. The multiple sclerosis controls comprised treatment-naive patients whose relapsing-remitting disease was stable or active. The CD8+ and CD4+ T cells were isolated magnetically using a negative isolation approach, whereas the TEMRA cells were enriched by FACS.

The chain couples TRBV12-3 or TRBV12-4 to TRBJ2-7; D perhaps matches TRBD1 (6 bases). Sequenced material: CD4+ T cells from PBMCs. The clonotype was recovered from a human donor with multiple sclerosis. For the CDR3, the DNA is TGTGCCAGCAGCACAGGGTTCAAGGGGTACGAGCAGTACTTC. It yields the protein CASSTGFKGYEQYF.